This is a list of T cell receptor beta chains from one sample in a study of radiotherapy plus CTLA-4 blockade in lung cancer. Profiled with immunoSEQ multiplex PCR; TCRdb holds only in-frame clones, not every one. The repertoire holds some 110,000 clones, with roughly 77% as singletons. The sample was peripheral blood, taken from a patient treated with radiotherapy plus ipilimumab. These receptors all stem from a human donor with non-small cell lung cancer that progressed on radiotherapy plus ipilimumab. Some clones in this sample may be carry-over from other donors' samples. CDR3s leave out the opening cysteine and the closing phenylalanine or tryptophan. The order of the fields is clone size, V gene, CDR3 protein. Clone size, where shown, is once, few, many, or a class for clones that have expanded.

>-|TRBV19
ASSIDPGPSGSSASGELF
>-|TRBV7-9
ASSLRGPEAF
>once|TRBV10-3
AISGQNLNEKLF
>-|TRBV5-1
ASSLAGQGASDTQY
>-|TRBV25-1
ASIGARDEQY
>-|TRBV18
ASSPSTGRETQY
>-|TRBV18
ASSPLLRDEAF
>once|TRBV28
ASRSDREFYGYT
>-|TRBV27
ASSHRDRNTEAF
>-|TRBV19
ASSTLTDRYYGYT
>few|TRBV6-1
ASSPYYGYT
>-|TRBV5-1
ASSLVQTGPYGYT
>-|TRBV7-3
ASSFSDMNTEAF
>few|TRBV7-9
ASSLAKLAIGTDTQY
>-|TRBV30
AWNRQGSYYGYT
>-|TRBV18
ASSPSSGGQETQY
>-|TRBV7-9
ASSLNTGFEKLF
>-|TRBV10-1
ASSQLVGNGYT
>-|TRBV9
ASSVDEGNYGYT
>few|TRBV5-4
ASSLGAGEYNEQF
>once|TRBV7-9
ASSHLRDTNSGNTIY
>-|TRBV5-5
ASSLSVSGSLSKNIQY
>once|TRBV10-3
ATRGRGQEVYNSPLH
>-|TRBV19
ASRQTGFYEQY
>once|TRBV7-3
ASSLRRGYNEQF
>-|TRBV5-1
ASSLIPGQNQETQY
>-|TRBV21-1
ASSTRAPGRDTEAF
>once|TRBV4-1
ASSYKRTGLLDEQY
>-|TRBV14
ASSQLDYNEQF
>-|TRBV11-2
ASSLDQVFEQF
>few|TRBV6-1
ASSEWGQGPYEQY
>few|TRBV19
ASSIDRGKKALH